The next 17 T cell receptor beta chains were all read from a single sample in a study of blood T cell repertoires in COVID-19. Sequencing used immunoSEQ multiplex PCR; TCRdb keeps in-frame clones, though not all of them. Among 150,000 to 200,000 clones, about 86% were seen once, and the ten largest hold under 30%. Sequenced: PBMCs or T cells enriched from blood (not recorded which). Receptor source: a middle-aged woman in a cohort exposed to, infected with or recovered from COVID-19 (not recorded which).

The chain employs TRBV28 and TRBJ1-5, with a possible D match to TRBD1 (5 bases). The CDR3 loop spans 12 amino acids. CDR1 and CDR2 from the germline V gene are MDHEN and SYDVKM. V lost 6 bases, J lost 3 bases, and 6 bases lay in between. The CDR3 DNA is TGTGCCAGCAGGACAGTCAATCAGCCCCAGCATTTT. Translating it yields CASRTVNQPQHF.

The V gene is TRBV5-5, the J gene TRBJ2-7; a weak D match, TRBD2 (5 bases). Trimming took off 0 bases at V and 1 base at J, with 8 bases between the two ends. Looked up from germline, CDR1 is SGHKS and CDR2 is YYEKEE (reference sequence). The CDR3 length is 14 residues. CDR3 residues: CASSLGRTSYEQYF. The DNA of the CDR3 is TGTGCCAGCAGCTTGGGCAGGACTTCCTACGAGCAGTACTTC.

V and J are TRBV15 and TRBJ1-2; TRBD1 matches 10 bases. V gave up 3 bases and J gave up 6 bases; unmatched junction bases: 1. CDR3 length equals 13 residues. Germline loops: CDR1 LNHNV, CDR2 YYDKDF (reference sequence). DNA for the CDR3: TGTGCCACCAGCAGGGGGACAGGGGATGGCTACACCTTC. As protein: CATSRGTGDGYTF.

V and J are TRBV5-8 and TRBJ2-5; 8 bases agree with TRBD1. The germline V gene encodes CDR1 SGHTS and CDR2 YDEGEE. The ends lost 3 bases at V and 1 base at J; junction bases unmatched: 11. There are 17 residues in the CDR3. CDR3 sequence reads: CASSSPSDREIQETQYF. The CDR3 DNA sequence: TGTGCCAGCAGCTCGCCATCGGACAGGGAGATCCAAGAGACCCAGTACTTC.

This CDR3 is CASSVGGLGQFF. CDR3 DNA: TGTGCCAGCAGCGTAGGCGGATTAGGGCAGTTCTTC. V gene TRBV9 combines with J gene TRBJ2-1; D is unclear. Germline loops: CDR1 SGDLS, CDR2 YYNGEE. The length of the CDR3 is 12 residues. Trimming shortened V by 0 bases and J by 12 bases, and 10 bases separated the two germline ends.

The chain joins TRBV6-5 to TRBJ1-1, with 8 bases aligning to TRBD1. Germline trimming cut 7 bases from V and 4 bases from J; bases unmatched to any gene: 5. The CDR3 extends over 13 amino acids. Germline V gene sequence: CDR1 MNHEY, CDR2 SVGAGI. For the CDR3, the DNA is TGTGCCAGCAAACAGGGGGGAGGCACTGAAGCTTTCTTT. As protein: CASKQGGGTEAFF.

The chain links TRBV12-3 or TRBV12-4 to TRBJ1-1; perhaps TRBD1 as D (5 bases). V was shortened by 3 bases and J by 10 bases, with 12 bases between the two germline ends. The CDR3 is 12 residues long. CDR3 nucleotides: TGTGCCAGCAGTTTCCCGAATAGGGGAGCTTTCTTT. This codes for CASSFPNRGAFF.

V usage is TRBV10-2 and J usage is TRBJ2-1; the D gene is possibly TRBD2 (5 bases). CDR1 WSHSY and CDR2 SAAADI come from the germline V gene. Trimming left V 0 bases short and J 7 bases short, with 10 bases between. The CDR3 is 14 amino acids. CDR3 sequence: CASSESRVLNEQFF. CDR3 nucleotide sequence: TGCGCCAGCAGTGAGTCGAGGGTATTGAATGAGCAGTTCTTC.

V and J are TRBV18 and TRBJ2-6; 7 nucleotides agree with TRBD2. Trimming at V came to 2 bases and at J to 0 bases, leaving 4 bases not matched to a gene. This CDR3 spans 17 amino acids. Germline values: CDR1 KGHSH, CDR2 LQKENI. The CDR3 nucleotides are TGTGCCAGCTCACCATGGCGGGGGAGCTCTGGGGCCAACGTCCTGACTTTC. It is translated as CASSPWRGSSGANVLTF.

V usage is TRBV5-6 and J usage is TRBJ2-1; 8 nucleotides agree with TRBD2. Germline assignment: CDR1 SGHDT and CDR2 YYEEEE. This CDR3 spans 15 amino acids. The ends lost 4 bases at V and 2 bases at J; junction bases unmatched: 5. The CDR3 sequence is CASSITSGPYNEQFF. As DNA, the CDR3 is TGTGCCAGCAGCATTACTAGCGGCCCCTACAATGAGCAGTTCTTC.

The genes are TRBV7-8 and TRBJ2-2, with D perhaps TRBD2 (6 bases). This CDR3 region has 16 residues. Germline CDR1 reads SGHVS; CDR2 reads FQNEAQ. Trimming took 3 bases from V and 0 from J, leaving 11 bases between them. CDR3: CASSFAGTANTGELFF. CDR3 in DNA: TGTGCCAGCAGCTTTGCGGGGACGGCGAACACCGGGGAGCTGTTTTTT.

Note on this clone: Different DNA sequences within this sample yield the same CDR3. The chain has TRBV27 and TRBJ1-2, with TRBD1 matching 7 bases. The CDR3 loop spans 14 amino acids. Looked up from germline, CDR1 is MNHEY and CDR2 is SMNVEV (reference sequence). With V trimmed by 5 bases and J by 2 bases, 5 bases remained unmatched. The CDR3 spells CASSPPTGNYGYTF. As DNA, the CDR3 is TGTGCCAGCAGTCCACCGACAGGGAACTATGGCTACACCTTC.

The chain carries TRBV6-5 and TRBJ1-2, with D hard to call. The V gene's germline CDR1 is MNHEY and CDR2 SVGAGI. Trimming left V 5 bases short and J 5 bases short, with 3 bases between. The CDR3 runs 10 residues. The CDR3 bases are TGTGCCAGCAGTCAATATGGCTACACCTTC. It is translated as CASSQYGYTF.

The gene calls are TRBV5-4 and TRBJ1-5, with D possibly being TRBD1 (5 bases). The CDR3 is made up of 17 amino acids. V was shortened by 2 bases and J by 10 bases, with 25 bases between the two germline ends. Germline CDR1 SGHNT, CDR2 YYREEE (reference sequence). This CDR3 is CASSLILRTPQGYPQHF. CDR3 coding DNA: TGTGCCAGCAGCTTAATCTTACGGACACCCCAGGGATATCCCCAGCATTTT.

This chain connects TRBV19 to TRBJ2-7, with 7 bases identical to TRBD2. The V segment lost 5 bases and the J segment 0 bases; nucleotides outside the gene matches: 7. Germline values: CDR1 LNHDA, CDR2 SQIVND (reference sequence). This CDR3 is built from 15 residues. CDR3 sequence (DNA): TGTGCCAGTAGTGGGTCCCTAGCGGCCTCCTACGAGCAGTACTTC. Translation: CASSGSLAASYEQYF.

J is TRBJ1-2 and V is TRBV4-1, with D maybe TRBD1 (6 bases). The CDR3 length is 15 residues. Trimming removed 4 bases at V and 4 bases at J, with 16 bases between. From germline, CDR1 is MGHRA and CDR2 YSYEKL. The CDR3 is CASSLKDSIFYGYTF. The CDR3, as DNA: TGCGCCAGCAGCCTAAAGGACAGCATTTTCTATGGCTACACCTTC.

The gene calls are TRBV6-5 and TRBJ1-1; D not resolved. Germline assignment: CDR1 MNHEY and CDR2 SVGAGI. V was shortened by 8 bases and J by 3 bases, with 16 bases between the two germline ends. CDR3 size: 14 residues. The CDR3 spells CASLSGFWDTEAFF. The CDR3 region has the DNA TGTGCCAGCTTGAGCGGGTTTTGGGACACTGAAGCTTTCTTT.